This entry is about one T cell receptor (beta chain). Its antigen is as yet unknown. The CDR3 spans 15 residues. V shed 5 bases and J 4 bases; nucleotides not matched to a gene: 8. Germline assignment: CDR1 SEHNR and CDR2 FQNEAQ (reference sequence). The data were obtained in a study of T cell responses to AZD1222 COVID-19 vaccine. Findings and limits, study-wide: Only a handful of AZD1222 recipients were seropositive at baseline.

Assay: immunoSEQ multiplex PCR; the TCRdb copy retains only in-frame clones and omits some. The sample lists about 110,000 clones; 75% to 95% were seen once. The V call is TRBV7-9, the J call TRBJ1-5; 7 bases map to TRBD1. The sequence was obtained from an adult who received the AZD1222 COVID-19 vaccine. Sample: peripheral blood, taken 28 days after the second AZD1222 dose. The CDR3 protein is CASSAGTDGNQPQHF. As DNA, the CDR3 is TGTGCCAGCAGCGCAGGGACAGACGGTAATCAGCCCCAGCATTTT.